This T cell receptor beta chain comes out of a study of CD8 T cells in ankylosing spondylitis. Only a few counts were recorded for this clonotype. Its specificity is unknown. TCR beta libraries were made by quantitative 5'-RACE with molecular barcodes. TCRdb reprocessed the 5' RACE reads with MiXCR, giving one entry per CDR3 protein. The table has hundreds of thousands of distinct CDR3 sequences, over 9.5% seen once. Trimming took 5 bases from V and 3 from J, leaving 8 bases between them. The CDR3 is 12 residues long. Looked up from germline, CDR1 is DFQATT and CDR2 is SNEGSKA (reference sequence). Overall study findings and caveats: Fewer than 10 highly homologous variants made up a TCR beta motif that seemed to typify ankylosing spondylitis blood. Certain motif variants had earlier been reported in reactive arthritis synovial fluid and blood. Disease-linked clones had a CD8+ phenotype and relatively low frequency in peripheral blood. The study looked at matched synovial fluid samples from ankylosing spondylitis patients. Disease-linked clones were reported to be significantly enriched there.

The chain joins TRBV20-1 to TRBJ1-5, with D maybe TRBD1 (5 bases). The source is a male donor with ankylosing spondylitis. Sample: blood, either unsorted or a sorted T cell fraction (not recorded which). The CDR3 loop is CSADRLNQPQHF. For the CDR3, the DNA is TGCAGTGCTGACAGACTCAATCAGCCCCAGCATTTT.